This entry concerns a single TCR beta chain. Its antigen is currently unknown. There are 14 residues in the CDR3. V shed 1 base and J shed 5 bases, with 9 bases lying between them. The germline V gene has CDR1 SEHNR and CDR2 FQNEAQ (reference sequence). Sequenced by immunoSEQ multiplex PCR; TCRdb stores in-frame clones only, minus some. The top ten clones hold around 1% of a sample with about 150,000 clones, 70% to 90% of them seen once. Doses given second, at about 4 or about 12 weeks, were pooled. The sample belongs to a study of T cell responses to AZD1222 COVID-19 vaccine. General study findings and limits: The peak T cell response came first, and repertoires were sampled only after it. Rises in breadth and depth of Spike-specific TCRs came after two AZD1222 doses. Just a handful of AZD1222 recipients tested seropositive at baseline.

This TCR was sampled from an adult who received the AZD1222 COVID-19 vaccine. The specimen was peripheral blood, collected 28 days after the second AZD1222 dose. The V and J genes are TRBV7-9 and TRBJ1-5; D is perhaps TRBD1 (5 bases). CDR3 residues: CASSLGGVDQPQHF. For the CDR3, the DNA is TGTGCCAGCAGCTTAGGGGGGGTCGATCAGCCCCAGCATTTT.